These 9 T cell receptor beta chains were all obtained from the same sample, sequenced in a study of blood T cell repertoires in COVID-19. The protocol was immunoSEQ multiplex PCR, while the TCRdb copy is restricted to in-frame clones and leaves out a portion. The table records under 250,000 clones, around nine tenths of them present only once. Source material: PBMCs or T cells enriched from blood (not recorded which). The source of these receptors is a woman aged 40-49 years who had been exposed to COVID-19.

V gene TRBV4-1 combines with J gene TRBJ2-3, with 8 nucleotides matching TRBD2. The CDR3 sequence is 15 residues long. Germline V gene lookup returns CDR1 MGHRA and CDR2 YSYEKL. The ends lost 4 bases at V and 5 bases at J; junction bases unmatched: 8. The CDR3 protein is CASSLPGGPGDTQYF. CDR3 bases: TGCGCCAGCAGCCTACCGGGAGGGCCAGGAGATACGCAGTATTTT.

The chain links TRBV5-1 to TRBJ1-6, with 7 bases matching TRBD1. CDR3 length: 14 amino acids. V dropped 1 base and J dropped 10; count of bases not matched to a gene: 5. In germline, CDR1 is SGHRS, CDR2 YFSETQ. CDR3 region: CASSLTGVYSPLHF. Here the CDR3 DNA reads TGCGCCAGCAGCTTGACAGGGGTATACTCACCCCTCCACTTT.

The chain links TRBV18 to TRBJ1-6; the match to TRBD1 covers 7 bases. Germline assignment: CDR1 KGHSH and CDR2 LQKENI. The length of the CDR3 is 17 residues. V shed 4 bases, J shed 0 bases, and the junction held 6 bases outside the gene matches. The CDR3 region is CASSLTQGSSYNSPLHF. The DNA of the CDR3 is TGTGCCAGCTCACTCACACAGGGGAGCTCCTATAATTCACCCCTCCACTTT. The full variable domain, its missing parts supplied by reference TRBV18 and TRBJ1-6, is NAGVMQNPRHLVRRRGQEARLRCSPMKGHSHVYWYRQLPEEGLKFMVYLQKENIIDESGMPKERFSAEFPKEGPSILRIQQVVRGDSAAYFCASSLTQGSSYNSPLHFGNGTRLTVT.

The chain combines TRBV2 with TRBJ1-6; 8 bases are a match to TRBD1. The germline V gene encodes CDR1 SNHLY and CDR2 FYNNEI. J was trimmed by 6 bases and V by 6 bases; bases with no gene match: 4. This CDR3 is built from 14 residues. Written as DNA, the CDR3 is TGTGCCAGCAGAAGGACAGGGACTAATTCACCCCTCCACTTT. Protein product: CASRRTGTNSPLHF.

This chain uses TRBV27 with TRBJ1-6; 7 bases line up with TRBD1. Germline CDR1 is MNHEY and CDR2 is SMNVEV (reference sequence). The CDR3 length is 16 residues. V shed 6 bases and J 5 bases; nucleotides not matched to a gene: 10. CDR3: CASRYDRVYDNSPLHF. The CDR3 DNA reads TGTGCCAGCAGATATGACAGGGTATATGATAATTCACCCCTCCACTTT.

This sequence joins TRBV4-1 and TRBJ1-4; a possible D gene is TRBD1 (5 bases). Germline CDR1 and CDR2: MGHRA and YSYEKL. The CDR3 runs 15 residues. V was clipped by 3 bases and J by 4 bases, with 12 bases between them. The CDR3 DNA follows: TGCGCCAGCAGCCAGCGTCAGGGAAGTAATGAAAAACTGTTTTTT. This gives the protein CASSQRQGSNEKLFF.

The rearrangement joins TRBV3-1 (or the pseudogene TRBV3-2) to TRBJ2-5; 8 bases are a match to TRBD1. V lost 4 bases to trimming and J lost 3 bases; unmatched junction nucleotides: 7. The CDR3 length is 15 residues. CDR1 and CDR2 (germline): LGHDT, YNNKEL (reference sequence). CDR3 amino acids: CASSRVTGGKETQYF. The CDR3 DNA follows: TGTGCCAGCAGCCGCGTTACAGGGGGTAAAGAGACCCAGTACTTC.

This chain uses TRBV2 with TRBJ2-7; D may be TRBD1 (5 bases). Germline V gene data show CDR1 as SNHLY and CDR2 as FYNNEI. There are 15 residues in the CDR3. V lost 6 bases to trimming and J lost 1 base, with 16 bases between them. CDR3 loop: CASSDGQGGSYEQYV. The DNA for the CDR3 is TGTGCCAGCAGCGACGGGCAGGGTGGGTCCTACGAGCAGTACGTC.

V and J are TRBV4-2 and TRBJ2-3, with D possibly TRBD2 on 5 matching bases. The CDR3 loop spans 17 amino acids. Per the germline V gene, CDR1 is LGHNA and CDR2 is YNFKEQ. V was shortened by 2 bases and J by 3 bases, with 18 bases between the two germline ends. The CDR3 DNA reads TGTGCCAGCAGCCAAAGTGTAACTCCGGAGGCGACAGATACGCAGTATTTT. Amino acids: CASSQSVTPEATDTQYF.